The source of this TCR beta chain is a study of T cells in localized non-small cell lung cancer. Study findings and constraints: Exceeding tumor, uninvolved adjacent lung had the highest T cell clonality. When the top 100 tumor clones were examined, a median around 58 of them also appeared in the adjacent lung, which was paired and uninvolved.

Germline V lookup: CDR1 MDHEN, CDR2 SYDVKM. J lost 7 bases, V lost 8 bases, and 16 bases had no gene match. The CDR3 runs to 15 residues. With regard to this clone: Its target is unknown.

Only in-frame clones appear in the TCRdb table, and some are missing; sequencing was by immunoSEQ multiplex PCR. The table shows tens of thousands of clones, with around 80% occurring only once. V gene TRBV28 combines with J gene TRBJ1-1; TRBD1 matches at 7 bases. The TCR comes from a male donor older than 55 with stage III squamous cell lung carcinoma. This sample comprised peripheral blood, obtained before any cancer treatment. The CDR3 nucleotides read TGTGCCAGCTCCCAAGGGGGCCGGATTGGGAATGAAGCTTTCTTT. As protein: CASSQGGRIGNEAFF.